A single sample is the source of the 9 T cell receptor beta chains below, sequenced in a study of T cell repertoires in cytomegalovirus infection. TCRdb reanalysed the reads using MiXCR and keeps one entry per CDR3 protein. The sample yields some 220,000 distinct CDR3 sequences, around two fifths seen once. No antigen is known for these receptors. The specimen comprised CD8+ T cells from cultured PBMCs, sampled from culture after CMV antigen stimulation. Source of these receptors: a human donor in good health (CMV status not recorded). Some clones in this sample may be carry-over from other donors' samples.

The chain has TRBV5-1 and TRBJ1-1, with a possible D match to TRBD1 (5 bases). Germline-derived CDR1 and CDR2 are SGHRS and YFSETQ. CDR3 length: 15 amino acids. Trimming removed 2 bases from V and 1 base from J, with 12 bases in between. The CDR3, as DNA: TGCGCCAGCAGCTTTCGCCAGGGCCAGAACACTGAAGCTTTCTTT. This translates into CASSFRQGQNTEAFF.

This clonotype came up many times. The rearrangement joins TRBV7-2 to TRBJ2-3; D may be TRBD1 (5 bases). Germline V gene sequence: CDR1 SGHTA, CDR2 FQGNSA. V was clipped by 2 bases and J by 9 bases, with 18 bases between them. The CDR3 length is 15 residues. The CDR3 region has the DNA TGTGCCAGCAGCTTAAATAGGGGCCAGGTGATGACGCAGTATTTT. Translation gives CASSLNRGQVMTQYF.

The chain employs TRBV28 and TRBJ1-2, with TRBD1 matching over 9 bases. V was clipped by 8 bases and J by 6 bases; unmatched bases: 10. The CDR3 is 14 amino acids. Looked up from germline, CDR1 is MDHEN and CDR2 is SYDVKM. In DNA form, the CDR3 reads TGTGCCAGCTCCCCGACAGGGGGAATCCATGGCTACACCTTC. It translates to CASSPTGGIHGYTF.

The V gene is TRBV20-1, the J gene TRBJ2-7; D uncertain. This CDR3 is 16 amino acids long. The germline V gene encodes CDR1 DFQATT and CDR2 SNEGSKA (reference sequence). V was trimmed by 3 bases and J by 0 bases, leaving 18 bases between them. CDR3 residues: CSASPLDLASSYEQYF. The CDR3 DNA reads TGCAGTGCTAGCCCCCTGGACCTTGCGAGCTCCTACGAGCAGTACTTC.

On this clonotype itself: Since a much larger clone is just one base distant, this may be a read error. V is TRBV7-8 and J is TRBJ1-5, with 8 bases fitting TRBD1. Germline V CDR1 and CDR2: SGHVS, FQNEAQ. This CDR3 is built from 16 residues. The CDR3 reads CASSLVVRGRGQHQHF. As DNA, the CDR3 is TGTGCCAGCAGCTTAGTTGTCAGGGGGCGCGGTCAGCACCAGCATTTT. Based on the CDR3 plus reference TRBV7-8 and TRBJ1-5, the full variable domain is GAGVSQSPRYKVAKRGQDVALRCDPISGHVSLFWYQQALGQGPEFLTYFQNEAQLDKSGLPSDRFFAERPEGSVSTLKIQRTQQEDSAVYLCASSLVVRGRGQHQHFGDGTRLSIL.

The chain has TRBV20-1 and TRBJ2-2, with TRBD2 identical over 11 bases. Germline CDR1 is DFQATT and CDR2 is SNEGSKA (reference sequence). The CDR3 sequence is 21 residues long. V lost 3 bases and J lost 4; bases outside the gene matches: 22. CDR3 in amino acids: CSARVQGLAGGPLDPTGELFF. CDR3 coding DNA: TGCAGTGCTAGGGTCCAGGGGCTAGCGGGGGGTCCACTCGACCCCACCGGGGAGCTGTTTTTT.

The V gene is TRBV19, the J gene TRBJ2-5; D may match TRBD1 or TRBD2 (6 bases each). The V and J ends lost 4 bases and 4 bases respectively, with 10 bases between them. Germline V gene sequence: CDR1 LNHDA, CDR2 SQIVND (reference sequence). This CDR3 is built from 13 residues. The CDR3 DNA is TGTGCCAGTAGTAGGGGGGCCGGAGAGACCCAGTACTTC. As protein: CASSRGAGETQYF.

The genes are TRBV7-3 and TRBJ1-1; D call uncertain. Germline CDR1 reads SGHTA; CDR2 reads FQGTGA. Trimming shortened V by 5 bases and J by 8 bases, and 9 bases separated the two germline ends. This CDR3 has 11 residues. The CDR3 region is CASSEGSEAFF. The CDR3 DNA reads TGTGCCAGCAGCGAGGGTAGCGAAGCTTTCTTT.

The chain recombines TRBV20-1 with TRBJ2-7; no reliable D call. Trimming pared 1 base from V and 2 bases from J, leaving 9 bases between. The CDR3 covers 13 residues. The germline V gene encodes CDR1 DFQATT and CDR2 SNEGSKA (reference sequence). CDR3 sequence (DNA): TGCAGTGCTAGAGCCGGCAAAGCCTACGAGCAGTACTTC. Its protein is CSARAGKAYEQYF.